Presented here are 23 T cell receptor beta chains from one specimen sequenced in a study of cytomegalovirus exposure and HLA in healthy donors. Produced via immunoSEQ multiplex PCR; TCRdb's table is partial and in-frame only. The sample lists a few hundred thousand clones, around 89% occurring once. The source material was PBMCs. All receptors derive from a young woman in good health and CMV-seronegative.

The chain carries TRBV30 and TRBJ1-5; possible D gene TRBD1, 5 bases. CDR1 and CDR2 (germline): GTSNPN, SVGIG (reference sequence). The ends were cut back, 0 bases at V and 7 bases at J, with 22 bases in the middle. The CDR3 is made up of 17 amino acids. The CDR3 DNA reads as TGTGCCTGGAGTGTTCGGGCGGGGGTCCCGGGACGGCAGCCCCAGCATTTT. Amino acids: CAWSVRAGVPGRQPQHF.

The DNA of the CDR3 is TGCGCCAGCAGCCCTGAGGGGACAGGGGTCTCACCCCTCCACTTT. As protein: CASSPEGTGVSPLHF. V and J are TRBV5-1 and TRBJ1-6; 10 nucleotides line up with TRBD1. Per germline, CDR1 SGHRS and CDR2 YFSETQ. This CDR3 has 15 residues. V dropped 4 bases and J dropped 10; count of bases not matched to a gene: 8.

V usage is TRBV5-5 and J usage is TRBJ2-7; 10 bases align to TRBD2. J gave up 3 bases and V 2 bases, and 2 bases lay outside the gene matches. CDR1 and CDR2 from the germline V gene are SGHKS and YYEKEE (reference sequence). The CDR3 is 14 residues long. The CDR3 protein is CASSFQREGYEQYF. The CDR3 DNA reads TGTGCCAGCAGCTTTCAGCGGGAGGGCTACGAGCAGTACTTC.

In the case of this clone: The sample has other DNA sequences that encode this CDR3 too. The chain links TRBV5-1 to TRBJ2-2; 9 nucleotides line up with TRBD1. The CDR3 loop spans 15 amino acids. Per the germline V gene, CDR1 is SGHRS and CDR2 is YFSETQ. Unmatched junction bases numbered 2, after V lost 4 bases and J lost 1 base. The CDR3 bases are TGCGCCAGCAGCCCGGGACAGGGGAACACCGGGGAGCTGTTTTTT. Its protein is CASSPGQGNTGELFF.

This chain joins TRBV5-1 and TRBJ2-1, with 9 bases lining up with TRBD2. J was trimmed by 9 bases and V by 1 base; bases with no gene match: 8. Germline loops: CDR1 SGHRS, CDR2 YFSETQ. This CDR3 is 15 amino acids long. The DNA of the CDR3 is TGCGCCAGCAGCTTGAGTGGCGGGAGGGCCGTTGAGCAGTTCTTC. Translated, it gives CASSLSGGRAVEQFF.

CDR3: CASSLMAGTSGRDYNEQFF. CDR3 DNA sequence: TGTGCCAGCAGCTTAATGGCTGGGACTAGCGGGAGGGATTACAATGAGCAGTTCTTC. J is TRBJ2-1 and V is TRBV13, with 16 bases lining up with TRBD2. V was clipped by 2 bases and J by 4 bases; unmatched bases: 8. From germline, CDR1 is PRHDT and CDR2 FYEKMQ (reference sequence). This CDR3 has 19 amino acids. The full variable domain, with the rest looked up from reference TRBV13 and TRBJ2-1, is AAGVIQSPRHLIKEKRETATLKCYPIPRHDTVYWYQQGPGQDPQFLISFYEKMQSDKGSIPDRFSAQQFSDYHSELNMSSLELGDSALYFCASSLMAGTSGRDYNEQFFGPGTRLTVL.

To note about this clone: The same CDR3 also results from other DNA sequences found in this sample. This sequence joins TRBV28 and TRBJ1-2, with D maybe TRBD1 (6 bases). This CDR3 is 14 amino acids long. Trimming pared 2 bases from V and 4 bases from J, leaving 11 bases between. Germline CDR1 reads MDHEN; CDR2 reads SYDVKM. The CDR3 spells CASSLGGAGYGYTF. The CDR3 DNA is TGTGCCAGCAGTTTAGGGGGCGCGGGCTATGGCTACACCTTC.

The rearrangement uses TRBV5-6 and TRBJ2-7; D not resolved. CDR1 is SGHDT and CDR2 is YYEEEE in the germline V gene. This CDR3 contains 16 residues. V lost 1 base to trimming and J lost 1 base, with 15 bases between them. Here the CDR3 reads CASSLFRVKRSYEQYF. CDR3 DNA: TGTGCCAGCAGCTTGTTTCGGGTTAAACGGTCCTACGAGCAGTACTTC. Variable domain in full (rest from reference TRBV5-6 and TRBJ2-7): DAGVTQSPTHLIKTRGQQVTLRCSPKSGHDTVSWYQQALGQGPQFIFQYYEEEERQRGNFPDRFSGHQFPNYSSELNVNALLLGDSALYLCASSLFRVKRSYEQYFGPGTRLTVT.

The rearrangement joins TRBV13 to TRBJ2-7, with 14 bases fitting TRBD2. The CDR3 is 14 residues long. Germline V lookup: CDR1 PRHDT, CDR2 FYEKMQ (reference sequence). Germline trimming cut 5 bases from V and 9 bases from J; bases unmatched to any gene: 6. The CDR3 DNA reads TGTGCCAGCAGCCAGGGACTAGCGGGAGTAGCGCAGTACTTC. It specifies CASSQGLAGVAQYF.

This clone was recorded once. The chain has TRBV21-1 and TRBJ1-5; TRBD1, the table's D call, was not compared with the DNA. TRBV21-1 is tagged as a pseudogene. The CDR3 sequence is 17 residues long. CDR3 coding DNA: TGTGCCAGCAGCAAAGTTAACAGGGTATGGGACGGTCAGCCCCAGCATTTT. Protein product: CASSKVNRVWDGQPQHF.

The gene calls are TRBV27 and TRBJ2-7; TRBD2 matches at 9 bases. The CDR3 is 15 residues long. The V gene's germline CDR1 is MNHEY and CDR2 SMNVEV (reference sequence). Trimming took 0 bases from V and 3 from J; bases not matched to a gene: 3. CDR3 sequence: CASSLSSGSLYEQYF. CDR3 coding DNA: TGTGCCAGCAGTTTATCTAGCGGGAGCCTCTACGAGCAGTACTTC.

The chain recombines TRBV27 with TRBJ2-1, with 9 bases fitting TRBD2. The V gene end was trimmed by 5 bases and the J gene end by 15 bases; junction bases not matched to a gene: 11. CDR3 length: 13 amino acids. In germline, CDR1 is MNHEY, CDR2 SMNVEV (reference sequence). CDR3: CASSLGGRAGLFF. For the CDR3, the DNA is TGTGCCAGCAGTCTCGGCGGGAGGGCCGGGCTGTTCTTC.

The chain joins TRBV27 to TRBJ2-5, with 11 bases aligning to TRBD2. With 2 bases clipped from V and 7 bases from J, the junction kept 9 bases outside the gene matches. Germline V gene lookup returns CDR1 MNHEY and CDR2 SMNVEV (reference sequence). The CDR3 contains 16 residues. The DNA of the CDR3 is TGTGCCAGCAGTTTAAAGCGACTAGCGGGGATTTCGACCCAGTACTTC. Protein sequence: CASSLKRLAGISTQYF.

This sequence joins TRBV5-1 and TRBJ2-5; 8 nucleotides line up with TRBD2. The CDR3 runs 14 residues. CDR1 and CDR2 (germline): SGHRS, YFSETQ. The J segment lost 5 bases and the V segment lost 0 bases, leaving 3 bases of the junction unmatched. CDR3 sequence (DNA): TGCGCCAGCAGCTTGGGACTAGCGTCGGAGACCCAGTACTTC. Residues: CASSLGLASETQYF.

V is TRBV2 and J is TRBJ1-2, with D maybe TRBD1 (6 bases). Germline V lookup: CDR1 SNHLY, CDR2 FYNNEI. Deletions cut 9 bases from V and 0 bases from J, with 11 bases between. This CDR3 has 13 residues. CDR3 in amino acids: CARGGGANYGYTF. The CDR3 DNA is TGTGCCAGAGGGGGGGGAGCTAACTATGGCTACACCTTC.

This CDR3 is CASSAGLRVSGEQYF. CDR3 sequence (DNA): TGTGCCAGCAGCGCCGGTTTGAGGGTTTCGGGCGAGCAGTACTTC. The chain uses TRBV11-2 and TRBJ2-7, with D possibly TRBD2 on 5 matching bases. The CDR3 loop spans 15 amino acids. The germline V gene has CDR1 SGHAT and CDR2 FQNNGV. Trimming took 5 bases from V and 6 from J, leaving 20 bases between them.

This clone was detected once. The genes are TRBV5-1 and TRBJ2-1; the match to TRBD2 covers 11 bases. The CDR3 spans 14 residues. The germline CDR1 and CDR2 sequences are SGHRS and YFSETQ. The J segment lost 9 bases and the V segment lost 0 bases, leaving 2 bases of the junction unmatched. In DNA, the CDR3 is TGCGCCAGCAGCTTGGAACTAGCGGGAGTTGAGCAGTTCTTC. Translated, it gives CASSLELAGVEQFF.

The chain carries TRBV29-1 and TRBJ2-7; D possibly corresponds to TRBD1 (6 bases). CDR1 SQVTM and CDR2 ANQGSEA come from the germline V gene. Trimming pared 6 bases from V and 0 bases from J, leaving 18 bases between. This CDR3 contains 15 residues. Here the CDR3 reads CSVAGTGSPSYEQYF. The CDR3, as DNA: TGCAGCGTCGCCGGCACAGGGTCTCCCTCCTACGAGCAGTACTTC.

This clone has at least ten counts. J is TRBJ2-7 and V is TRBV6-1, with 10 bases identical to TRBD2. With 5 bases clipped from V and 4 bases from J, the junction kept 2 bases outside the gene matches. CDR3 size: 13 residues. Germline lookup yields CDR1 MNHNS and CDR2 SASEGT. The CDR3: CASSTSGEYEQYF. CDR3 DNA: TGTGCCAGCAGTACTAGCGGGGAATACGAGCAGTACTTC.

The CDR3 nucleotides read TGTGCCTCTACTGAGGGGACAGGGAGCACAGATACGCAGTATTTT. It is translated as CASTEGTGSTDTQYF. The chain has TRBV19 and TRBJ2-3; TRBD1 agrees at 9 bases. The CDR3 runs 15 residues. V was clipped by 11 bases and J by 0 bases; unmatched bases: 9. CDR1 and CDR2 from the germline V gene are LNHDA and SQIVND (reference sequence).

The V call is TRBV6-5, the J call TRBJ1-1; TRBD1 aligns across 9 bases. The V and J ends lost 6 bases and 5 bases, in that order; junction bases with no gene match: 10. The CDR3 covers 15 residues. Germline lookup yields CDR1 MNHEY and CDR2 SVGAGI. The CDR3 sequence is CASRDTGGAGTEAFF. CDR3 DNA: TGTGCCAGCAGGGATACAGGGGGCGCGGGGACTGAAGCTTTCTTT.

The J gene is TRBJ1-4, the V gene TRBV14; 11 bases map to TRBD1. The junction had 6 bases not matched to a gene; V was cut back by 1 base and J by 8 bases. This CDR3 is built from 16 residues. Germline loops: CDR1 SGHDN, CDR2 FVKESK. The CDR3 DNA is TGTGCCAGCAGCCAAGGACCTCGGGACAGGGGGGAAAAACTGTTTTTT. Translation: CASSQGPRDRGEKLFF.

The chain couples TRBV9 to TRBJ2-1; 11 bases fit TRBD2. Trimming took 5 bases from V and 1 from J; bases not matched to a gene: 5. This CDR3 contains 16 residues. Germline V gene data show CDR1 as SGDLS and CDR2 as YYNGEE. CDR3 coding DNA: TGTGCCAGCAGTCCCGGACTAGCGGGTTCCTACAATGAGCAGTTCTTC. Translation: CASSPGLAGSYNEQFF.